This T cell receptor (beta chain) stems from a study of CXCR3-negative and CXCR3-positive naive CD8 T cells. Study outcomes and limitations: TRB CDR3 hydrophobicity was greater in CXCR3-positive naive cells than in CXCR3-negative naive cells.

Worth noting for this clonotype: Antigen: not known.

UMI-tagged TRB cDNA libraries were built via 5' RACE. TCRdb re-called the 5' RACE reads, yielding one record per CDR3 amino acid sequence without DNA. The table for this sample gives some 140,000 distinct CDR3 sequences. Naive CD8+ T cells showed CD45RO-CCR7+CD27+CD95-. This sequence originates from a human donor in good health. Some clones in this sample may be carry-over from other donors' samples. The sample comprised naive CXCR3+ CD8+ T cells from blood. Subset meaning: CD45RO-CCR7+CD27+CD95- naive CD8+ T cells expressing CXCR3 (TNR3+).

This chain's CDR3 is CASSWDREVTYYNEQFF. The V and J genes are TRBV7-9 and TRBJ2-1; no DNA is available, so the TRBD1 call from TCRdb remains unchecked. Germline V gives CDR1 SEHNR, CDR2 FQNEAQ (reference sequence). The CDR3 consists of 17 residues.